A single sample gave rise to the 27 T cell receptor beta chains below, sequenced in a study of T cell responses to AZD1222 COVID-19 vaccine. Libraries were prepared by immunoSEQ multiplex PCR; TCRdb keeps only in-frame clonotypes and omits some of them. Of over 8,000 clones detected, approximately 87% appear once; the ten largest clones hold under 8.5%. The sequencing used peripheral blood, collected 28 days after the second AZD1222 dose. These receptors originate from an adult who received the AZD1222 COVID-19 vaccine.

This clone came up a few times. The V call is TRBV6-2 or TRBV6-3, the J call TRBJ2-7; maybe TRBD1 (6 bases). The CDR3 has 15 residues. Trimming stripped 6 bases from V and 5 bases from J, with 20 bases between. In germline, CDR1 is MNHEY, CDR2 SVGEGT. The CDR3 spells CASSTRPRQEDEQYF. DNA for the CDR3: TGTGCCAGCAGCACCCGCCCTAGACAGGAGGACGAGCAGTACTTC.

For this clone: The same CDR3 can be traced to other DNA sequences in this sample. The DNA for the CDR3 is TGTGCCAGCAGTTACCGACGTCGGACTAACACCGGGGAGCTGTTTTTT. Its translation is CASSYRRRTNTGELFF. J is TRBJ2-2 and V is TRBV6-2 or TRBV6-3, with D possibly TRBD2 on 5 matching bases. Germline CDR1 reads MNHEY; CDR2 reads SVGEGT. V was trimmed by 2 bases and J by 2 bases, leaving 12 bases between them. The CDR3 is 16 residues long.

The V and J genes are TRBV6-5 and TRBJ1-4, with 7 nucleotides matching TRBD1. The CDR3 is 13 amino acids. The ends lost 6 bases at V and 8 bases at J; junction bases unmatched: 6. Per germline, CDR1 MNHEY and CDR2 SVGAGI. CDR3 in DNA: TGTGCCAGCAGGGGACAGCTGCGGGAAAAACTGTTTTTT. Protein: CASRGQLREKLFF.

The V gene is TRBV3-1 (or the pseudogene TRBV3-2), the J gene TRBJ1-3; TRBD1 agrees at 9 bases. V dropped 3 bases and J dropped 6; count of bases not matched to a gene: 6. The CDR3 length is 15 residues. The germline CDR1 and CDR2 sequences are LGHDT and YNNKEL (reference sequence). In nucleotides, the CDR3 is TGTGCCAGCAGCCAGGGACAGGGACGGGAAAACACCATATATTTT. Protein: CASSQGQGRENTIYF.

The V and J genes are TRBV7-3 and TRBJ2-3, with 8 positions matching TRBD1. The CDR3 loop spans 15 amino acids. V trimming: 2 bases; J trimming: 2 bases; junction bases outside the gene matches: 3. CDR1 and CDR2 (germline): SGHTA, FQGTGA. The CDR3 spells CASSLVGQVTDTQYF. The CDR3 DNA is TGTGCCAGCAGCTTAGTGGGACAGGTCACAGATACGCAGTATTTT.

The chain is built from TRBV18 and TRBJ2-1; 8 positions agree with TRBD1. This CDR3 comprises 16 residues. The germline CDR1 and CDR2 sequences are KGHSH and LQKENI. After removal of 5 bases from V and 0 bases from J, the junction contained 6 bases not matched to a gene. CDR3 bases: TGTGCCAGCTCAGGAGTCGGGACAGGCTCCTACAATGAGCAGTTCTTC. Translating it yields CASSGVGTGSYNEQFF.

This chain joins TRBV18 and TRBJ2-7; 11 positions match TRBD1. The length of the CDR3 is 14 residues. V shed 3 bases and J 9 bases; nucleotides not matched to a gene: 7. CDR1 KGHSH and CDR2 LQKENI come from the germline V gene. CDR3 in DNA: TGTGCCAGCTCACCGGGTGGACAGGGGGCGAGGCAGTACTTC. It is translated as CASSPGGQGARQYF.

This chain uses TRBV7-3 with TRBJ2-1, with D maybe TRBD2 (6 bases). The V end was cut by 0 bases, the J end by 3 bases, with 12 bases between. The CDR3 sequence is 16 residues long. Germline V gene lookup returns CDR1 SGHTA and CDR2 FQGTGA. The CDR3 DNA is TGTGCCAGCAGCTTAACGGGCGGGACGGACTACAATGAGCAGTTCTTC. It encodes CASSLTGGTDYNEQFF.

The V and J genes are TRBV28 and TRBJ1-2; 8 positions match TRBD1. The V segment lost 4 bases and the J segment 0 bases; nucleotides outside the gene matches: 10. The CDR3 has 17 residues. From germline, CDR1 is MDHEN and CDR2 SYDVKM. Here the CDR3 DNA reads TGTGCCAGCAGTTACCCCGGACAGGGAGACCCTAACTATGGCTACACCTTC. Encoded protein: CASSYPGQGDPNYGYTF.

This clone was counted once. The V call is TRBV6-5, the J call TRBJ2-7; D remains unclear. There are 15 residues in the CDR3. Germline V gene sequence: CDR1 MNHEY, CDR2 SVGAGI. The V end was cut by 5 bases, the J end by 3 bases, with 17 bases between. CDR3 amino acids: CASSPSWAENYEQYF. The CDR3 DNA reads as TGTGCCAGCAGTCCCAGCTGGGCAGAAAACTACGAGCAGTACTTC.

The chain recombines TRBV5-1 with TRBJ2-1; D is unclear. V gave up 2 bases and J gave up 10 bases, with 7 bases separating them. The germline CDR1 and CDR2 sequences are SGHRS and YFSETQ. This CDR3 has 11 residues. Here the CDR3 DNA reads TGCGCCAGCAGCTTTTTTGGGGAGCAGTTCTTC. Translating it yields CASSFFGEQFF.

The chain employs TRBV27 and TRBJ1-2; D not resolved. Trimming left V 0 bases short and J 4 bases short, with 3 bases between. The germline V gene encodes CDR1 MNHEY and CDR2 SMNVEV (reference sequence). There are 12 residues in the CDR3. The CDR3 loop is CASSLSGYGYTF. The CDR3 region has the DNA TGTGCCAGCAGTTTATCGGGCTATGGCTACACCTTC.

The chain joins TRBV10-3 to TRBJ1-3, with 10 bases fitting TRBD1. V gave up 4 bases and J gave up 6 bases; unmatched junction bases: 3. The CDR3 consists of 14 residues. Per germline, CDR1 ENHRY and CDR2 SYGVKD. The chain's CDR3 is CAISAGTGENTIYF. The CDR3 nucleotides are TGTGCCATCAGTGCCGGGACAGGGGAAAACACCATATATTTT.

This clone has only one observation. CDR3 DNA: TGTGCCAGAAGCTTGGGCGGGAACTCCTACGAGCAGTACTTC. Translating it yields CARSLGGNSYEQYF. The chain recombines TRBV7-5 with TRBJ2-7; the table calls TRBD2, which could not be checked here. TRBV7-5 is an annotated pseudogene. The CDR3 totals 14 residues.

The chain links TRBV11-3 to TRBJ2-2; tentatively, D is TRBD1 (6 bases). The ends were cut back, 5 bases at V and 0 bases at J, with 10 bases in the middle. Germline CDR1 is SGHNT and CDR2 is YENEEA. The CDR3 covers 15 residues. The DNA of the CDR3 is TGTGCCAGCAGCCCCGGACAGACGAACACCGGGGAGCTGTTTTTT. Residues: CASSPGQTNTGELFF. The full variable domain, with the rest looked up from reference TRBV11-3 and TRBJ2-2, is EAGVVQSPRYKIIEKKQPVAFWCNPISGHNTLYWYLQNLGQGPELLIRYENEEAVDDSQLPKDRFSAERLKGVDSTLKIQPAELGDSAVYLCASSPGQTNTGELFFGEGSRLTVL.

The chain is built from TRBV5-1 and TRBJ2-3; no reliable D call. V lost 4 bases and J 1 base, leaving 10 bases between the germline ends. This CDR3 region has 14 residues. CDR1 is SGHRS, CDR2 YFSETQ, per germline. The CDR3 spells CASSPLGRTDTQYF. CDR3 DNA: TGCGCCAGCAGCCCACTGGGCCGCACAGATACGCAGTATTTT.

The chain carries TRBV19 and TRBJ1-4, with D perhaps matching TRBD1 (6 bases). Trimming shortened V by 3 bases and J by 5 bases, and 13 bases separated the two germline ends. CDR3 length: 15 residues. From germline, CDR1 is LNHDA and CDR2 SQIVND (reference sequence). The DNA for the CDR3 is TGTGCCAGTAGTATGAGGGGGGGCCTCAATGAAAAACTGTTTTTT. Translating gives CASSMRGGLNEKLFF.

The chain recombines TRBV10-3 with TRBJ1-2, with a possible D match to TRBD1 (6 bases). CDR1 and CDR2 from the germline V gene are ENHRY and SYGVKD. The CDR3 runs to 15 residues. V lost 4 bases and J lost 4, with 16 bases in between. The CDR3 here is CAISAGEGGGYGYTF. CDR3 coding DNA: TGTGCCATCAGTGCGGGAGAGGGGGGAGGCTATGGCTACACCTTC.

The J gene is TRBJ2-7, the V gene TRBV29-1, with D perhaps being TRBD1 or TRBD2 (5 bases each). Per the germline V gene, CDR1 is SQVTM and CDR2 is ANQGSEA. The CDR3 extends over 12 amino acids. Deletions cut 4 bases from V and 0 bases from J, with 7 bases between. This CDR3 reads CSVGGYSYEQYF. CDR3 sequence (DNA): TGCAGCGTTGGGGGGTACTCCTACGAGCAGTACTTC.

This chain connects TRBV7-2 to TRBJ2-2; D remains unclear. The CDR3 loop spans 12 amino acids. Trimming left V 4 bases short and J 4 bases short, with 4 bases between. Germline V gene sequence: CDR1 SGHTA, CDR2 FQGNSA. The CDR3 protein is CASSSPTGELFF. In DNA form, the CDR3 reads TGTGCCAGCAGCTCTCCCACCGGGGAGCTGTTTTTT. The entire variable domain, with the rest obtained from reference TRBV7-2 and TRBJ2-2, is as follows: GAGVSQSPSNKVTEKGKDVELRCDPISGHTALYWYRQSLGQGLEFLIYFQGNSAPDKSGLPSDRFSAERTGGSVSTLTIQRTQQEDSAVYLCASSSPTGELFFGEGSRLTVL.

This chain uses TRBV7-2 with TRBJ2-2, with 7 bases matching TRBD2. CDR1 and CDR2 (germline): SGHTA, FQGNSA. The CDR3 is 16 residues long. V trimming: 1 base; J trimming: 6 bases; junction bases outside the gene matches: 8. The CDR3 spells CASSLEWAGDPGELFF. In DNA form, the CDR3 reads TGTGCCAGCAGCTTAGAGTGGGCGGGAGATCCCGGGGAGCTGTTTTTT.

This chain links TRBV5-6 with TRBJ1-5, with D unresolved. The CDR3 consists of 13 residues. Germline CDR1 and CDR2: SGHDT and YYEEEE. The ends were cut back, 0 bases at V and 3 bases at J, with 4 bases in the middle. The CDR3 nucleotides are TGTGCCAGCAGCTTGGACAACAATCAGCCCCAGCATTTT. Its translation: CASSLDNNQPQHF.

The V and J genes are TRBV19 and TRBJ2-4; D may be TRBD1 or TRBD2 (5 bases each). CDR3 size: 14 residues. The germline CDR1 and CDR2 sequences are LNHDA and SQIVND (reference sequence). The V and J ends lost 4 bases and 1 base respectively, with 8 bases between them. The CDR3 spells CASSRGEAKNIQYF. Here the CDR3 DNA reads TGTGCCAGTAGTAGAGGGGAGGCCAAAAACATTCAGTACTTC.

The rearrangement uses TRBV3-1 (or the pseudogene TRBV3-2) and TRBJ2-7, with D hard to call. The CDR3 runs 12 residues. V was shortened by 1 base and J by 3 bases, with 4 bases between the two germline ends. Germline V gene lookup returns CDR1 LGHDT and CDR2 YNNKEL (reference sequence). The DNA of the CDR3 is TGTGCCAGCAGCCAAGTCTACTACGAGCAGTACTTC. Its protein product is CASSQVYYEQYF.

Within the sample, this clone is medium-sized (0.01 to 0.1%). The chain couples TRBV2 to TRBJ2-1, with D hard to call. Between the trimmed V and J ends, which lost 0 bases and 6 bases, there was a span of 15 bases. Germline-derived CDR1 and CDR2 are SNHLY and FYNNEI. The CDR3 loop spans 16 amino acids. The CDR3 DNA sequence: TGTGCCAGCAGTGAAGCGTTGGTAGTATCGGGCAATGAGCAGTTCTTC. Its protein is CASSEALVVSGNEQFF.

This clone was observed a few times. This rearrangement joins TRBV3-1 (or the pseudogene TRBV3-2) to TRBJ1-1; perhaps TRBD1 as D (5 bases). This CDR3 spans 14 amino acids. V was clipped by 4 bases and J by 0 bases, with 9 bases between them. Germline V gives CDR1 LGHDT, CDR2 YNNKEL (reference sequence). The CDR3 nucleotides are TGTGCCAGCAGCCGGGGGGAATTGAACACTGAAGCTTTCTTT. The encoded protein is CASSRGELNTEAFF.

The chain uses TRBV5-1 and TRBJ2-5; a possible D gene is TRBD2 (6 bases). Trimming left V 6 bases short and J 3 bases short, with 12 bases between. The CDR3 runs 13 residues. Germline CDR1 SGHRS, CDR2 YFSETQ. This CDR3 reads CASTLQREETQYF. CDR3 bases: TGCGCCAGCACCTTACAGCGGGAAGAGACCCAGTACTTC.